This T cell receptor beta chain was observed in a study of primary melanoma T cells and metastatic recurrence (dated by TCRdb to the early 2020s). Concerning the study at large: A total of some 200 primary melanomas made up the cohort, all of stage T2 to T4 and more than 1 mm thick. Histopathological grading of tumor-infiltrating lymphocytes served as the comparison point for the T-cell fraction derived from sequencing. Progression-free survival was the clinical outcome compared against the T-cell fraction measured by TCR beta sequencing. The study tested whether T-cell fraction and T-cell repertoire clonality in primary melanoma tumors predicted patient outcome. General study outcomes and caveats: Tumor T-cell fraction was reported to predict progression-free survival independently of thickness, ulceration, mitotic rate and age. A T-cell fraction greater than 20% appeared to be protective whatever the ulceration status, mitotic rate or nodal disease. Adding T-cell fraction to tumor thickness reportedly improved progression-free survival prediction more than adding any other histopathological variable. The authors framed an effective T-cell-mediated antitumor response in primary melanoma only as a suggestion, not a demonstrated mechanism.

On this clone: No antigen is known for it. No qualities accompany the bases; no much larger clone lies one base away.

The primary melanoma of each patient had been surgically resected and was considered potentially curable but at risk of metastatic recurrence. The library was prepared using the immunoSEQ multiplex PCR assay. Primary melanoma tumor tissue was subjected to high-throughput sequencing of the T-cell receptor beta chain. From the authors' description of their analysis: TCRB CDR3 sharing between samples and the distribution of insertions and deletions were included in the repertoire analyses. A gradient-boosted model ranked how well the T-cell fraction predicted outcome compared with histopathological variables. The immuneACCESS repertoire file appears here via TCRdb, limited to in-frame rearrangements. These files lack a portion of the clones; in checked studies, under half of the deficit traces to unresolved V genes, and the cause of the others is not known. V and J calls and clone size are as listed in that table; D and trimming were resolved from the DNA. This sample has approximately 1,000 clones in its table, and 65% to 75% of those were observed once. Under 5.5% of the sample rests with the top ten.

From a lookup of the germline V gene (reference sequence), CDR1 and CDR2 are LNHDA and SQIVND. The CDR3 runs 12 residues from the cysteine to the phenylalanine. The CDR3 DNA has 36 bases and is translated from base 1. Trimming removed 5 bases from V and 4 bases from J, leaving 8 bases between the germline ends. This TCR was sampled from a human donor with melanoma. Sequenced material: melanoma tumor tissue. Recombination linked TRBV19 to TRBJ1-1; a tentative D match to TRBD1 spans 6 bases. The DNA sequence is given as TGTGCCAGTAGTTACAGGGTCACTGAAGCTTTCTTT. It codes for CASSYRVTEAFF.